Listed below are T cell receptor beta chains from one sample, sequenced in a study of blood T cell repertoires in COVID-19. Generated by immunoSEQ multiplex PCR, the TCRdb table keeps only in-frame clones and is missing some. The sample contains around 100,000 clones, approximately 87% of which appear only once. The sequencing input was peripheral blood. These receptors all stem from a human donor in a cohort sampled during active or convalescent COVID-19. Both conserved end residues are part of each CDR3. Fields, in order: V gene, clone size, J gene, D gene, CDR3 protein, CDR3 DNA. D genes are given only for firm matches. Some rows have no size entry. The others give once, few or many, or a class for an expanded clone.

TRBV7-2	-	TRBJ2-5	-	CASSLGPGWEETQYF	TGTGCCAGCAGCTTAGGACCGGGGTGGGAAGAGACCCAGTACTTC
TRBV6-5	-	TRBJ2-7	TRBD1	CASSKTQGTPYEQYF	TGTGCCAGCAGCAAAACACAGGGGACCCCCTACGAGCAGTACTTC
TRBV12-3/TRBV12-4	-	TRBJ1-1	TRBD1	CASSLDRGTEAFF	TGTGCCAGCAGTCTAGACAGGGGCACTGAAGCTTTCTTT
TRBV12-3/TRBV12-4	-	TRBJ2-7	-	CASSSRQSYEQYF	TGTGCCAGCAGTTCTCGACAGTCCTACGAGCAGTACTTC
TRBV5-4	-	TRBJ2-7	-	CASSFDWAYEQYF	TGTGCCAGCAGCTTTGATTGGGCGTACGAGCAGTACTTC
TRBV9	-	TRBJ1-6	TRBD1	CASSARDRGSPLHF	TGTGCCAGCAGCGCTCGGGACAGGGGTTCACCCCTCCACTTT
TRBV5-4	-	TRBJ2-4	TRBD1	CASSASTGALAKNIQYF	TGTGCCAGCAGCGCTTCGACAGGGGCTCTAGCCAAAAACATTCAGTACTTC
TRBV3-1/TRBV3-2	-	TRBJ1-4	-	CASSQGDISTNEKLFF	TGTGCCAGCAGCCAGGGGGACATTTCAACTAATGAAAAACTGTTTTTT
TRBV6-6	-	TRBJ1-1	TRBD1	CASSLTGTGRGAEAFF	TGTGCCAGCAGTCTTACCGGGACAGGGAGGGGGGCTGAAGCTTTCTTT
TRBV7-5	-	TRBJ2-7	-	CARSPGQRRWYEQYF	TGTGCCAGAAGCCCTGGACAGAGGAGATGGTACGAGCAGTACTTC
TRBV7-3	once	TRBJ1-1	TRBD1	CASSSTGVNTEAFF	TGTGCCAGCAGCTCGACAGGGGTTAACACTGAAGCTTTCTTT
TRBV7-2	-	TRBJ2-1	TRBD1	CASSLDRSSYNEQFF	TGTGCCAGCAGCTTGGACAGGAGCTCCTACAATGAGCAGTTCTTC
TRBV28	-	TRBJ1-1	-	CASFPGRDNTEAFF	TGTGCCAGCTTTCCAGGGAGGGACAACACTGAAGCTTTCTTT
TRBV6-5	-	TRBJ1-6	-	CASSLASYNSPLHF	TGTGCCAGCAGTCTTGCTAGCTATAATTCACCCCTCCACTTT
TRBV5-4	-	TRBJ2-3	-	CASSQKLAEVDTQYF	TGTGCCAGCAGCCAGAAGCTTGCAGAGGTAGATACGCAGTATTTT
TRBV27	-	TRBJ1-1	-	CASSRPEGVHTEAFF	TGTGCCAGCAGTCGACCCGAGGGGGTTCACACTGAAGCTTTCTTT
TRBV7-2	-	TRBJ1-4	-	CASSLAGLRLGEKLFF	TGTGCCAGCAGCTTAGCGGGGCTCAGGCTTGGTGAAAAACTGTTTTTT
TRBV19	-	TRBJ2-1	-	CASSGVGGASEQFF	TGTGCCAGTAGTGGGGTAGGCGGGGCTAGTGAGCAGTTCTTC
TRBV5-1	-	TRBJ2-4	-	CASSSPGLAKNIQYF	TGCGCCAGCAGCTCCCCGGGTCTAGCCAAAAACATTCAGTACTTC
TRBV7-6	few	TRBJ1-3	-	CASRPQGSGNTIYF	TGTGCCAGCAGACCTCAGGGGTCTGGAAACACCATATATTTT
TRBV19	few	TRBJ1-2	-	CASRWAGEYGYTF	TGTGCCAGTAGGTGGGCAGGGGAATACGGCTACACCTTC
TRBV7-2	-	TRBJ2-3	-	CASSLTAGPNTQYF	TGTGCCAGCAGCTTAACGGCAGGGCCAAATACGCAGTATTTT
TRBV7-9	few	TRBJ1-2	-	CASSLTRGSRGYTF	TGTGCCAGCAGCCTTACCCGGGGGAGTAGGGGCTACACCTTC
TRBV29-1	-	TRBJ1-2	-	CSSKTGENYGYTF	TGCAGCTCCAAAACTGGGGAGAACTATGGCTACACCTTC
TRBV7-9	-	TRBJ1-4	-	CASSLPTPEKLFF	TGTGCCAGCAGCCTACCCACCCCTGAAAAACTGTTTTTT
TRBV12-3/TRBV12-4	-	TRBJ1-5	-	CASNEGGNQPQHF	TGTGCCAGCAACGAGGGAGGCAATCAGCCCCAGCATTTT
TRBV6-5	-	TRBJ1-2	-	CASRGTTTNYGYTF	TGTGCCAGCAGGGGGACAACTACTAACTATGGCTACACCTTC
TRBV2	-	TRBJ1-5	-	CASKAGWGGGNQPQHF	TGTGCCAGCAAGGCGGGGTGGGGTGGTGGCAATCAGCCCCAGCATTTT
TRBV7-2	-	TRBJ2-4	TRBD1	CASSSKGQGNIQYF	TGTGCCAGCAGCTCAAAAGGACAGGGGAACATTCAGTACTTC
TRBV11-2	once	TRBJ2-1	-	CASSLRGSGSDNEQFF	TGTGCCAGCAGCTTAAGGGGGTCAGGGTCCGACAATGAGCAGTTCTTC
TRBV4-1	-	TRBJ1-2	-	CASSLRQGVDYGYTF	TGCGCCAGCAGCCTGCGGCAGGGTGTTGACTATGGCTACACCTTC
TRBV27	-	TRBJ1-2	TRBD1	CASSLSTGKGYTF	TGTGCCAGCAGTTTATCGACAGGGAAGGGCTACACCTTC
TRBV6-6	-	TRBJ1-1	-	CASTRTANTEAFF	TGTGCCAGCACCCGGACAGCCAACACTGAAGCTTTCTTT